The rows below give T cell receptor beta chains drawn from one sample of a study of shared clonotypes between healthy human individuals. TCRdb's table, derived via immunoSEQ multiplex PCR, lists solely in-frame clones and lacks some. Of about 710,000 clones in the sample, approximately 77% were seen once. The sample comprised memory CD4+ T cells sorted from blood. Receptors originate from a woman aged 25 to 39 in good health. Each CDR3 is given with its conserved first and last residue. The D gene is left open where the match is weak. Clone size is stated in some rows and not others, as once, few, many or a class when expanded.

v_call: TRBV5-1
clone_size: NA
d_call: NA
cdr3_length: 12
j_call: TRBJ2-1
cdr3_aa: CASMAEYNEQFF
cdr3_nt: TGCGCCAGCATGGCAGAATACAATGAGCAGTTCTTC

v_call: TRBV27
clone_size: once
d_call: NA
cdr3_length: 15
j_call: TRBJ1-2
cdr3_aa: CASSPRITDNYGYTF
cdr3_nt: TGTGCCAGCAGTCCGCGAATAACAGATAACTATGGCTACACCTTC

v_call: TRBV5-1
clone_size: NA
d_call: NA
cdr3_length: 14
j_call: TRBJ1-4
cdr3_aa: CASRLEATNEKLFF
cdr3_nt: TGCGCCAGCAGATTGGAAGCAACTAATGAAAAACTGTTTTTT

v_call: TRBV15
clone_size: NA
d_call: NA
cdr3_length: 16
j_call: TRBJ1-1
cdr3_aa: CATSRARAGRRTEAFF
cdr3_nt: TGTGCCACCAGCAGAGCTAGGGCAGGACGTCGCACTGAAGCTTTCTTT

v_call: TRBV7-2
clone_size: NA
d_call: NA
cdr3_length: 14
j_call: TRBJ2-2
cdr3_aa: CASSQGTHTGELFF
cdr3_nt: TGTGCCAGCAGCCAGGGGACTCACACCGGGGAGCTGTTTTTT

v_call: TRBV11-2
clone_size: NA
d_call: TRBD1
cdr3_length: 16
j_call: TRBJ2-1
cdr3_aa: CASSLEVGQGPHEQFF
cdr3_nt: TGTGCCAGCAGCTTAGAGGTGGGACAGGGTCCCCATGAGCAGTTCTTC

v_call: TRBV5-1
clone_size: NA
d_call: TRBD1
cdr3_length: 17
j_call: TRBJ2-7
cdr3_aa: CASSLGTGGNLPYEQYF
cdr3_nt: TGCGCCAGCAGCTTGGGGACAGGGGGCAATCTACCCTACGAGCAGTACTTC

v_call: TRBV1
clone_size: NA
d_call: NA
cdr3_length: 15
j_call: TRBJ2-7
cdr3_aa: CTSSQATGDLCEQYF
cdr3_nt: TGCACCAGCAGCCAGGCAACGGGAGACCTTTGCGAGCAGTACTTC

v_call: TRBV2
clone_size: once
d_call: NA
cdr3_length: 14
j_call: TRBJ2-3
cdr3_aa: CASSRLGVVHTQYF
cdr3_nt: TGTGCCAGCAGTCGCCTGGGAGTCGTGCATACGCAGTATTTT

v_call: TRBV19
clone_size: NA
d_call: NA
cdr3_length: 14
j_call: TRBJ1-6
cdr3_aa: CASSYTSYNSPLHF
cdr3_nt: TGTGCCAGTAGTTACACCAGCTATAATTCACCCCTCCACTTT

v_call: TRBV13
clone_size: NA
d_call: TRBD2
cdr3_length: 16
j_call: TRBJ2-1
cdr3_aa: CASSLGAGGPGNEQFF
cdr3_nt: TGTGCCAGCAGCTTAGGCGCGGGAGGGCCAGGGAATGAGCAGTTCTTC

v_call: TRBV7-2
clone_size: NA
d_call: NA
cdr3_length: 13
j_call: TRBJ2-3
cdr3_aa: CASSPYLTDTQYF
cdr3_nt: TGTGCCAGCAGCCCCTACCTCACAGATACGCAGTATTTT

v_call: TRBV10-3
clone_size: NA
d_call: NA
cdr3_length: 14
j_call: TRBJ2-7
cdr3_aa: CAIRGSINSYEQYF
cdr3_nt: TGTGCCATCAGGGGATCGATCAACTCCTACGAGCAGTACTTC

v_call: TRBV28
clone_size: NA
d_call: NA
cdr3_length: 15
j_call: TRBJ1-5
cdr3_aa: CASSLGGVRNQPQHF
cdr3_nt: TGTGCCAGCAGTTTAGGGGGGGTAAGAAATCAGCCCCAGCATTTT

v_call: TRBV15
clone_size: NA
d_call: NA
cdr3_length: 15
j_call: TRBJ2-2
cdr3_aa: CATSRDSRNTGELFF
cdr3_nt: TGTGCCACCAGCAGAGATTCGAGAAACACCGGGGAGCTGTTTTTT

v_call: TRBV10-2
clone_size: NA
d_call: TRBD1
cdr3_length: 16
j_call: TRBJ1-2
cdr3_aa: CASSESDRVDLGGYTF
cdr3_nt: TGCGCCAGCAGTGAGTCGGACAGGGTGGATCTGGGTGGCTACACCTTC

v_call: TRBV28
clone_size: NA
d_call: TRBD2
cdr3_length: 16
j_call: TRBJ2-3
cdr3_aa: CASSSLAGGYTDTQYF
cdr3_nt: TGTGCCAGCAGTTCACTAGCGGGGGGGTACACAGATACGCAGTATTTT

v_call: TRBV4-1
clone_size: NA
d_call: NA
cdr3_length: 16
j_call: TRBJ2-1
cdr3_aa: CASSQRLARRGDEQFF
cdr3_nt: TGCGCCAGCAGCCAACGACTAGCAAGGAGGGGGGATGAGCAGTTCTTC

v_call: TRBV18
clone_size: many
d_call: TRBD1
cdr3_length: 15
j_call: TRBJ1-6
cdr3_aa: CASSPRTGGNSPLHF
cdr3_nt: TGTGCCAGCTCACCACGAACAGGGGGTAATTCACCCCTCCACTTT

v_call: TRBV5-1
clone_size: few
d_call: TRBD2
cdr3_length: 16
j_call: TRBJ2-1
cdr3_aa: CASSTGLAGVGNEQFF
cdr3_nt: TGCGCCAGCAGCACGGGACTAGCGGGAGTAGGCAATGAGCAGTTCTTC

v_call: TRBV29-1
clone_size: NA
d_call: TRBD1
cdr3_length: 14
j_call: TRBJ2-7
cdr3_aa: CSVGVGTGGYEQYF
cdr3_nt: TGCAGCGTTGGCGTAGGGACAGGGGGCTACGAGCAGTACTTC

v_call: TRBV6-5
clone_size: NA
d_call: NA
cdr3_length: 13
j_call: TRBJ1-1
cdr3_aa: CASIGQLNTEAFF
cdr3_nt: TGTGCCAGCATCGGACAGCTGAACACTGAAGCTTTCTTT

v_call: TRBV29-1
clone_size: NA
d_call: TRBD1
cdr3_length: 13
j_call: TRBJ2-7
cdr3_aa: CSTGQGGSYEQYF
cdr3_nt: TGCAGCACGGGACAGGGGGGTTCATACGAGCAGTACTTC

v_call: TRBV2
clone_size: NA
d_call: NA
cdr3_length: 15
j_call: TRBJ2-7
cdr3_aa: CASSPNGRSSYEQYF
cdr3_nt: TGTGCCAGCAGCCCTAACGGAAGAAGCTCCTACGAGCAGTACTTC

v_call: TRBV28
clone_size: few
d_call: NA
cdr3_length: 15
j_call: TRBJ2-7
cdr3_aa: CASSDGVTVPYEQYF
cdr3_nt: TGTGCCAGCAGTGATGGAGTGACTGTGCCCTACGAGCAGTACTTC

v_call: TRBV4-1
clone_size: once
d_call: NA
cdr3_length: 15
j_call: TRBJ2-3
cdr3_aa: CASSQLARDTDTQYF
cdr3_nt: TGCGCCAGCAGCCAACTGGCGAGGGACACAGATACGCAGTATTTT

v_call: TRBV27
clone_size: NA
d_call: TRBD2
cdr3_length: 21
j_call: TRBJ2-1
cdr3_aa: CASSPGRTSGRAQGIYNEQFF
cdr3_nt: TGTGCCAGCAGTCCTGGAAGGACTAGCGGGAGAGCCCAGGGTATCTACAATGAGCAGTTCTTC

v_call: TRBV4-1
clone_size: many
d_call: TRBD1
cdr3_length: 20
j_call: TRBJ2-7
cdr3_aa: CASSQPRPQATGTVIIEQYF
cdr3_nt: TGCGCCAGCAGCCAACCAAGGCCCCAGGCTACCGGGACAGTCATCATCGAGCAGTACTTC

v_call: TRBV7-2
clone_size: NA
d_call: NA
cdr3_length: 14
j_call: TRBJ2-3
cdr3_aa: CASSFSGTPDTQYF
cdr3_nt: TGTGCCAGCAGCTTTTCAGGGACCCCAGATACGCAGTATTTT

v_call: TRBV7-2
clone_size: once
d_call: NA
cdr3_length: 14
j_call: TRBJ1-1
cdr3_aa: CASSGKGGATRAFF
cdr3_nt: TGTGCCAGCAGCGGAAAGGGGGGGGCGACTAGGGCTTTCTTT

v_call: TRBV27
clone_size: once
d_call: TRBD2
cdr3_length: 15
j_call: TRBJ2-3
cdr3_aa: CASSSWTSKVVTQYF
cdr3_nt: TGTGCCAGCAGTAGTTGGACTAGCAAGGTCGTTACGCAGTATTTT

v_call: TRBV9
clone_size: NA
d_call: NA
cdr3_length: 14
j_call: TRBJ1-2
cdr3_aa: CASSLSIRGHGYTF
cdr3_nt: TGTGCCAGCAGCCTGTCGATCAGGGGTCATGGCTACACCTTC

v_call: TRBV6-6
clone_size: NA
d_call: NA
cdr3_length: 11
j_call: TRBJ2-7
cdr3_aa: CASRGSYEQYF
cdr3_nt: TGTGCCAGCAGGGGCTCATACGAGCAGTACTTC

v_call: TRBV6-5
clone_size: NA
d_call: TRBD2
cdr3_length: 14
j_call: TRBJ2-1
cdr3_aa: CASSRTSGVNEQFF
cdr3_nt: TGTGCCAGCAGCCGGACTAGCGGGGTAAATGAGCAGTTCTTC

v_call: TRBV27
clone_size: NA
d_call: NA
cdr3_length: 13
j_call: TRBJ1-5
cdr3_aa: CASSQEGYQPQHF
cdr3_nt: TGTGCCAGCAGTCAGGAGGGGTATCAGCCCCAGCATTTT

v_call: TRBV28
clone_size: few
d_call: NA
cdr3_length: 15
j_call: TRBJ2-1
cdr3_aa: CASSERARGYNEQFF
cdr3_nt: TGTGCCAGCAGTGAAAGGGCTAGAGGGTACAATGAGCAGTTCTTC

v_call: TRBV28
clone_size: NA
d_call: NA
cdr3_length: 15
j_call: TRBJ1-2
cdr3_aa: CASSGAGTHSPGYTF
cdr3_nt: TGTGCCAGCAGTGGGGCCGGGACCCACTCCCCGGGCTACACCTTC

v_call: TRBV5-1
clone_size: few
d_call: NA
cdr3_length: 15
j_call: TRBJ2-5
cdr3_aa: CASSQWLADQETQYF
cdr3_nt: TGCGCCAGCAGCCAATGGTTAGCGGACCAAGAGACCCAGTACTTC

v_call: TRBV7-9
clone_size: NA
d_call: NA
cdr3_length: 14
j_call: TRBJ1-5
cdr3_aa: CASSLGLDEGPQHF
cdr3_nt: TGTGCCAGCAGCTTAGGACTGGACGAGGGGCCCCAGCATTTT

v_call: TRBV5-6
clone_size: NA
d_call: NA
cdr3_length: 15
j_call: TRBJ2-6
cdr3_aa: CASSLSGSGANVLTF
cdr3_nt: TGTGCCAGCAGCTTGTCAGGGTCAGGGGCCAACGTCCTGACTTTC

v_call: TRBV6-1
clone_size: NA
d_call: NA
cdr3_length: 14
j_call: TRBJ1-4
cdr3_aa: CASDRGPRNEKLFF
cdr3_nt: TGTGCCAGCGACCGGGGCCCCCGTAATGAAAAACTGTTTTTT

v_call: TRBV29-1
clone_size: many
d_call: TRBD2
cdr3_length: 13
j_call: TRBJ2-1
cdr3_aa: CSGGLAGINEQFF
cdr3_nt: TGCAGCGGCGGACTAGCGGGAATCAATGAGCAGTTCTTC

v_call: TRBV6-1
clone_size: NA
d_call: NA
cdr3_length: 12
j_call: TRBJ2-2
cdr3_aa: CASSQQTGELFF
cdr3_nt: TGTGCCAGCAGCCAACAAACCGGGGAGCTGTTTTTT

v_call: TRBV4-2
clone_size: NA
d_call: TRBD1
cdr3_length: 15
j_call: TRBJ1-6
cdr3_aa: CASSQESTGRSPLHF
cdr3_nt: TGTGCCAGCAGCCAAGAATCGACAGGGAGGTCACCCCTCCACTTT

v_call: TRBV18
clone_size: NA
d_call: NA
cdr3_length: 13
j_call: TRBJ2-7
cdr3_aa: CASSGSGADEQYF
cdr3_nt: TGTGCCAGCTCAGGCTCGGGGGCGGACGAGCAGTACTTC

v_call: TRBV28
clone_size: NA
d_call: NA
cdr3_length: 15
j_call: TRBJ2-7
cdr3_aa: CASSLYGGRSYEQYF
cdr3_nt: TGTGCCAGCAGTTTATATGGCGGGCGGTCCTACGAGCAGTACTTC

v_call: TRBV9
clone_size: NA
d_call: NA
cdr3_length: 15
j_call: TRBJ2-7
cdr3_aa: CASSEGQTYSYEQYF
cdr3_nt: TGTGCCAGCAGCGAAGGGCAGACGTACTCCTACGAGCAGTACTTC

v_call: TRBV2
clone_size: NA
d_call: TRBD1
cdr3_length: 15
j_call: TRBJ2-1
cdr3_aa: CASTPQGVAYNEQFF
cdr3_nt: TGTGCCAGCACACCCCAGGGGGTGGCCTACAATGAGCAGTTCTTC

v_call: TRBV5-1
clone_size: NA
d_call: NA
cdr3_length: 15
j_call: TRBJ2-1
cdr3_aa: CASSLSTSSYNEQFF
cdr3_nt: TGCGCCAGCAGCTTGTCCACCAGCTCCTACAATGAGCAGTTCTTC

v_call: TRBV19
clone_size: NA
d_call: TRBD2
cdr3_length: 17
j_call: TRBJ2-5
cdr3_aa: CASSALAGRRGGETQYF
cdr3_nt: TGTGCCAGTAGTGCGTTAGCGGGAAGGAGGGGAGGAGAGACCCAGTACTTC

v_call: TRBV15
clone_size: NA
d_call: TRBD1
cdr3_length: 14
j_call: TRBJ2-7
cdr3_aa: CATRNDRGSYEQYF
cdr3_nt: TGTGCCACCAGGAACGACAGGGGTTCCTACGAGCAGTACTTC

v_call: TRBV28
clone_size: once
d_call: TRBD2
cdr3_length: 15
j_call: TRBJ2-2
cdr3_aa: CASSTGGSKPGELFF
cdr3_nt: TGTGCCAGCTCGACGGGGGGGAGTAAACCCGGGGAGCTGTTTTTT

v_call: TRBV7-8
clone_size: NA
d_call: NA
cdr3_length: 15
j_call: TRBJ1-1
cdr3_aa: CASSSPAGRNTEAFF
cdr3_nt: TGTGCCAGCAGCTCCCCGGCGGGACGAAACACTGAAGCTTTCTTT

v_call: TRBV7-3
clone_size: NA
d_call: NA
cdr3_length: 17
j_call: TRBJ2-1
cdr3_aa: CASSLTSGTTDRDEQFF
cdr3_nt: TGTGCCAGCAGCTTAACCTCCGGGACCACGGATCGGGATGAGCAGTTCTTC

v_call: TRBV19
clone_size: NA
d_call: NA
cdr3_length: 15
j_call: TRBJ1-5
cdr3_aa: CASRRPGLIDQPQHF
cdr3_nt: TGTGCCAGTAGGCGCCCGGGCCTTATTGATCAGCCCCAGCATTTT

v_call: TRBV18
clone_size: NA
d_call: TRBD1
cdr3_length: 16
j_call: TRBJ2-4
cdr3_aa: CASSPGIIGTENIQYF
cdr3_nt: TGTGCCAGCTCACCAGGTATAATAGGGACAGAGAACATTCAGTACTTC